These T cell receptor beta chains were read from a single sample in a study of CD8 T cells in Susac syndrome. TCRdb redid the calling of the immunoSEQ multiplex PCR reads with MiXCR, one entry per CDR3 protein. The sample consists of some 160,000 distinct CDR3 sequences, 94% of them appearing once. Sequencing was done on a sample of CD4+ T cells from PBMCs. The receptors shown here come from a human donor with Susac syndrome. Both conserved end residues are part of each CDR3. Fields, in order: V gene, J gene, CDR3 protein.

V gene: TRBV4-1; J gene: TRBJ2-7; CDR3 protein: CASSPAGGSNYEQYF
V gene: TRBV29-1; J gene: TRBJ1-5; CDR3 protein: CSVEVGNNQPQHF
V gene: TRBV25-1; J gene: TRBJ1-5; CDR3 protein: CASSELGRGDQPQHF
V gene: TRBV9; J gene: TRBJ1-1; CDR3 protein: CASSVQGVGEAFF
V gene: TRBV24-1; J gene: TRBJ2-3; CDR3 protein: CATSDPGLDTQYF
V gene: TRBV4-2; J gene: TRBJ1-5; CDR3 protein: CASSNRDSNQPQHF
V gene: TRBV12-3/TRBV12-4; J gene: TRBJ1-2; CDR3 protein: CASSLKYGYTF
V gene: TRBV18; J gene: TRBJ2-1; CDR3 protein: CASSPPLYQGGIYNEQFF
V gene: TRBV20-1; J gene: TRBJ1-5; CDR3 protein: CSARRGAYQPQHF
V gene: TRBV27; J gene: TRBJ1-1; CDR3 protein: CASSLNRPSSTEAFF